The present T cell receptor beta chain was sequenced within a study of shared clonotypes between healthy human individuals. Notes on the study in general: As a rule, naive subsets had a larger estimated richness than memory subsets. Unshared clonotypes carried lower generation probabilities than those common to all four donors.

Generated by immunoSEQ multiplex PCR, the TCRdb table keeps only in-frame clones and is missing some. The table records around 1 million clones, 76% of them present only once. Details on this clone: The antigen is unknown.

Healthy HIV-negative adults without recent acute infections or vaccinations served as donors. The germline gives CDR1 LNHNV, CDR2 YYDKDF (reference sequence). The CDR3 totals 15 residues. The trim removed 5 bases at V and 5 bases at J, leaving 10 bases unmatched. The TCR originated in a man younger than 35 in good health. The specimen was memory CD4+ T cells sorted from blood. The subset here: CD45RA-negative fraction. The rearrangement uses TRBV15 and TRBJ2-5, with TRBD1 matching 8 bases. As DNA, the CDR3 is TGTGCCACCAGCGCAAATCGACAGGGGACGGAGACCCAGTACTTC. Protein product: CATSANRQGTETQYF.